Each of the 9 T cell receptor beta chains below was sequenced from the same sample in a study of tumor-infiltrating lymphocytes in primary liver carcinoma. Researchers generated TCR beta cDNA from roughly 510 ng of total RNA, relying on a constant-region primer. Libraries covering TCR beta were generated through three nested multiplex PCR rounds (using a slightly modified ARM-PCR). PCR rounds one and two used TRBV1-TRBV30 forward primers with a C-beta reverse primer for approximately 10 cycles each. From the multiplex PCR reads, TCRdb called clonotypes with MiXCR, one entry per CDR3 protein. The sample shows tens of thousands of distinct CDR3 sequences, 70% to 80% of them seen only once. Unsorted bulk tissue (roughly 19-31 mg) underwent RNA and DNA co-extraction. Specimen: liver tumor tissue from sampling region 5. Subset in this sample: tumor region T5, tumor centre. The receptors stem from a man aged 35-49 years with primary liver carcinoma and hepatitis B virus infection.

This clonotype ranks as medium-sized. The gene calls are TRBV5-4 and TRBJ2-2; 9 bases map to TRBD2. Germline CDR1 SGHNT, CDR2 YYREEE (reference sequence). CDR3 length equals 17 residues. The J segment lost 7 bases and the V segment lost 0 bases, leaving 10 bases of the junction unmatched. The CDR3 DNA sequence: TGTGCCAGCAGCTTGGTGGTGCGGGAGGGCCAAGGCGGGGAGCTGTTTTTT. It yields the protein CASSLVVREGQGGELFF.

This clonotype was seen more than once but under ten times. The rearrangement uses TRBV11-2 and TRBJ2-7, with 7 bases that match TRBD1. Germline V lookup: CDR1 SGHAT, CDR2 FQNNGV. This CDR3 is built from 16 residues. CDR3 in DNA: TGTACCATCAGGTCCCATTCTTCAGGGACAGCCTACGAGCAGTACTTC. Its translation is CTIRSHSSGTAYEQYF.

The chain joins TRBV6-1 to TRBJ2-1; 14 bases map to TRBD2. Per the germline V gene, CDR1 is MNHNS and CDR2 is SASEGT. The CDR3 has 15 amino acids. The CDR3 DNA reads as TGTGTCAATAAGGGACTAGCGGGAGTCTACAATGAGCAGTTCTTC. Translation gives CVNKGLAGVYNEQFF.

The chain links TRBV12-3 or TRBV12-4 to TRBJ2-7; a weak D match, TRBD1 (6 bases). V was cut by 4 bases and J by 2 bases, with 15 bases left in between. The CDR3 extends over 15 amino acids. Here the CDR3 DNA reads TGTGCCAGCAGTTGGGAACAGGGTCTTACCTACGAGCAGTACTTC. Residues: CASSWEQGLTYEQYF.

Comment on this clonotype: The conserved phenylalanine or tryptophan normally closing the CDR3 is absent here, so this likely arose from a read error. The V gene is TRBV11-2, the J gene TRBJ2-1, with 8 bases fitting TRBD2. CDR1 is SGHAT, CDR2 FQNNGV, per germline. V was clipped by 5 bases and J by 1 base; unmatched bases: 4. This CDR3 has 15 amino acids. CDR3 coding DNA: TGTGCCAGCAGCCGTACTAGCGGATCCTACAATGAGCAGTTCTCC. Amino acid sequence: CASSRTSGSYNEQFS.

The chain combines TRBV28 with TRBJ1-5; D remains ambiguous. Germline-derived CDR1 and CDR2 are MDHEN and SYDVKM. The CDR3 extends over 15 amino acids. Between the trimmed V and J ends, which lost 1 base and 7 bases, there was a span of 14 bases. Here the CDR3 DNA reads TGTGCCAGCAGTTTATCTTGGGTGAGGAACCAGCCCCAGCATTTT. Translation: CASSLSWVRNQPQHF.

With regard to this clonotype: One junction end disagrees with the germline gene, perhaps due to a read error. CDR3 protein: CTSSQEYTGELFF. The CDR3 coding sequence is TGTACCAGCAGTCAGGAATACACCGGGGAGCTGTTTTTT. The rearrangement links TRBV28 to TRBJ2-2; D unresolved. Germline V gene sequence: CDR1 MDHEN, CDR2 SYDVKM. The CDR3 spans 13 residues.

In regard to this clonotype: Since the CDR3 does not end with the conserved phenylalanine or tryptophan, this likely comes from a read error. This sequence joins TRBV5-4 and TRBJ1-1, with D unclear. The CDR3 has 11 amino acids. CDR1 and CDR2 (germline): SGHNT, YYREEE (reference sequence). The CDR3, as DNA: TGTGTCAGCAGCTTGGTAGGAGAGGCTTTCCTT. It yields the protein CVSSLVGEAFL.

Comments on this clonotype: One end of the junction does not line up with germline, which may come from a read error. The chain joins TRBV6-1 to TRBJ1-4; a weak D match, TRBD1 (6 bases). CDR1 is MNHNS, CDR2 SASEGT, per germline. The CDR3 extends over 15 amino acids. The CDR3 coding sequence is TGTGCCAGTAGTATCGGACAGTGGGGTAATGAAAAACCGTTTTTT. The encoded protein is CASSIGQWGNEKPFF.